What follows are 17 T cell receptor beta chains derived from one specimen sequenced in a study of long-term antiretroviral therapy in people with HIV. Runs used v3.0 of the immunoSEQ assay and were done at survey level. Measured with immunoSEQ multiplex PCR; TCRdb has only the in-frame clones, and not every one. This sample carries roughly 23,000 clones, roughly 84% of them seen once, and the ten largest clones take 4.3%. Sequencing used unsorted PBMCs, obtained approximately 5.7 years after starting antiretroviral therapy. The receptors were sampled from a man younger than 40 with HIV.

The genes are TRBV6-5 and TRBJ1-4, with TRBD1 identical over 9 bases. Germline V gene lookup returns CDR1 MNHEY and CDR2 SVGAGI. The CDR3 covers 14 residues. The ends lost 4 bases at V and 5 bases at J; junction bases unmatched: 2. The CDR3 sequence is CASSWDRENEKLFF. The DNA of the CDR3 is TGTGCCAGCAGTTGGGACAGGGAGAATGAAAAACTGTTTTTT.

This sequence joins TRBV7-3 and TRBJ2-6; D perhaps matches TRBD1 (6 bases). V was cut by 4 bases and J by 0 bases, with 22 bases left in between. The CDR3 spans 20 residues. The germline gives CDR1 SGHTA, CDR2 FQGTGA. CDR3 sequence reads: CASSSIPQTGLISGANVLTF. CDR3 DNA: TGTGCCAGCAGCTCCATCCCTCAGACAGGCCTGATCTCTGGGGCCAACGTCCTGACTTTC.

This clone came up once. The gene calls are TRBV7-3 and TRBJ1-2; the D gene is possibly TRBD1 (5 bases). The CDR3 extends over 13 amino acids. The V gene's germline CDR1 is SGHTA and CDR2 FQGTGA. V was trimmed by 5 bases and J by 7 bases, leaving 14 bases between them. The CDR3 sequence is CASSPQGRSGYTF. The CDR3 nucleotides read TGTGCCAGCAGCCCTCAGGGACGGTCTGGCTACACCTTC.

The chain is built from TRBV6-5 and TRBJ1-6; no clear D gene. V was clipped by 1 base and J by 9 bases, with 10 bases between them. This CDR3 is 14 amino acids long. Germline CDR1 reads MNHEY; CDR2 reads SVGAGI. The CDR3 sequence: CASSYYPGSSPLHF. Written as DNA, the CDR3 is TGTGCCAGCAGTTACTACCCGGGATCTTCACCCCTCCACTTT.

This clone was counted between two and nine times. The chain joins TRBV14 to TRBJ2-1, with D possibly matching TRBD2 (5 bases). The V end was cut by 0 bases, the J end by 9 bases, with 12 bases between. The CDR3 contains 14 residues. Germline V CDR1 and CDR2: SGHDN, FVKESK. The CDR3 here is CASSQDTLAGEQFF. The CDR3 bases are TGTGCCAGCAGCCAAGACACCCTTGCGGGTGAGCAGTTCTTC.

The chain joins TRBV5-1 to TRBJ2-7, with TRBD1 as a possible D gene (6 bases). With 5 bases removed from V and 2 bases from J, the gap between germline ends came to 14 bases. The CDR3 is made up of 14 amino acids. Germline V gives CDR1 SGHRS, CDR2 YFSETQ. The DNA for the CDR3 is TGCGCCAGCAGACCCGGGACAAATACCTACGAGCAGTACTTC. This encodes CASRPGTNTYEQYF.

The rearrangement uses TRBV7-6 and TRBJ1-4; TRBD1 matches 8 bases. Trimming took 3 bases from V and 6 from J; bases not matched to a gene: 6. Germline lookup yields CDR1 SGHVS and CDR2 FNYEAQ. This CDR3 region has 15 residues. CDR3 sequence (DNA): TGTGCCAGCAGCTTTACAGGGGGGAAGGATGAAAAACTGTTTTTT. It specifies CASSFTGGKDEKLFF.

The gene calls are TRBV5-5 and TRBJ2-2, with TRBD2 matching 8 bases. The ends lost 4 bases at V and 6 bases at J; junction bases unmatched: 2. There are 13 residues in the CDR3. Germline-derived CDR1 and CDR2 are SGHKS and YYEKEE (reference sequence). CDR3 protein: CASSRGGSGELFF. The CDR3 DNA follows: TGTGCCAGCAGCCGGGGGGGATCCGGGGAGCTGTTTTTT.

This sequence joins TRBV5-8 and TRBJ2-3, with D possibly matching TRBD2 (6 bases). This CDR3 comprises 13 residues. V lost 7 bases and J 3 bases, leaving 12 bases between the germline ends. Germline-derived CDR1 and CDR2 are SGHTS and YDEGEE. CDR3 sequence (DNA): TGTGCCAGCCTATACCGGGGGACAGATACGCAGTATTTT. Translation: CASLYRGTDTQYF.

The chain carries TRBV11-2 and TRBJ1-5; D remains ambiguous. V was cut by 2 bases and J by 2 bases, with 4 bases left in between. The CDR3 covers 13 residues. CDR1 and CDR2 from the germline V gene are SGHAT and FQNNGV. This CDR3 reads CASSLQGNQPQHF. For the CDR3, the DNA is TGTGCCAGCAGCTTACAGGGCAATCAGCCCCAGCATTTT.

CDR3 region: CASNRQGNGELFF. The CDR3 region has the DNA TGTGCCAGCAATAGACAGGGGAACGGGGAGCTGTTTTTT. The chain uses TRBV6-1 and TRBJ2-2; the match to TRBD1 covers 8 bases. The germline CDR1 and CDR2 sequences are MNHNS and SASEGT. This CDR3 contains 13 residues. Trimming took 7 bases from V and 7 from J; bases not matched to a gene: 5.

The chain is built from TRBV5-1 and TRBJ1-4; possibly TRBD1 for D (6 bases). This CDR3 has 15 amino acids. The germline gives CDR1 SGHRS, CDR2 YFSETQ. The germline V and J ends were trimmed by 0 bases and 7 bases, with 13 bases remaining between them. The CDR3 loop reads CASSLEGDSGEKLFF. Here the CDR3 DNA reads TGCGCCAGCAGCTTGGAGGGGGATAGTGGTGAAAAACTGTTTTTT. Full variable domain (outside the CDR3, taken from reference TRBV5-1 and TRBJ1-4): KAGVTQTPRYLIKTRGQQVTLSCSPISGHRSVSWYQQTPGQGLQFLFEYFSETQRNKGNFPGRFSGRQFSNSRSEMNVSTLELGDSALYLCASSLEGDSGEKLFFGSGTQLSVL.

The V gene is TRBV5-1, the J gene TRBJ2-1; 7 nucleotides align to TRBD2. CDR1 and CDR2 from the germline V gene are SGHRS and YFSETQ. The length of the CDR3 is 14 residues. The V gene end was trimmed by 5 bases and the J gene end by 3 bases; junction bases not matched to a gene: 5. CDR3 in DNA: TGCGCCAGCAGTGATTCTAGCGGCTACAATGAGCAGTTCTTC. Translation: CASSDSSGYNEQFF.

The gene calls are TRBV10-3 and TRBJ2-1; D unclear. Germline loops: CDR1 ENHRY, CDR2 SYGVKD. Trimming took 10 bases from V and 5 from J, leaving 9 bases between them. The CDR3 sequence is 11 residues long. CDR3 coding DNA: TGTGCCACCTACATTAACAATGAGCAGTTCTTC. Amino acids: CATYINNEQFF.

The chain's CDR3 is CASSSLPRGTSGLAKNIQYF. The CDR3 nucleotides are TGTGCCAGCAGTTCACTGCCGCGAGGGACTAGCGGTTTAGCCAAAAACATTCAGTACTTC. The chain is built from TRBV28 and TRBJ2-4; TRBD2 agrees at 11 bases. V was pared by 4 bases and J by 0 bases, with 14 bases of the junction left unmatched. CDR1 and CDR2 (germline): MDHEN, SYDVKM. The CDR3 consists of 20 residues.

V is TRBV19 and J is TRBJ2-3; 7 bases line up with TRBD2. The length of the CDR3 is 14 residues. Germline V gives CDR1 LNHDA, CDR2 SQIVND (reference sequence). Trimming at V came to 8 bases and at J to 2 bases, leaving 7 bases not matched to a gene. In DNA form, the CDR3 reads TGTGCCAGTTCGAGACGGGAGGCCACAGATACGCAGTATTTT. Protein: CASSRREATDTQYF.

V and J are TRBV18 and TRBJ1-1; 9 nucleotides line up with TRBD1. This CDR3 contains 15 residues. CDR1 is KGHSH, CDR2 LQKENI, per germline. Unmatched junction bases numbered 10, after V lost 6 bases and J lost 5 bases. Here the CDR3 DNA reads TGTGCCAGCTCCAACATCGACAGGGGGGGAACTGAAGCTTTCTTT. Residues: CASSNIDRGGTEAFF.